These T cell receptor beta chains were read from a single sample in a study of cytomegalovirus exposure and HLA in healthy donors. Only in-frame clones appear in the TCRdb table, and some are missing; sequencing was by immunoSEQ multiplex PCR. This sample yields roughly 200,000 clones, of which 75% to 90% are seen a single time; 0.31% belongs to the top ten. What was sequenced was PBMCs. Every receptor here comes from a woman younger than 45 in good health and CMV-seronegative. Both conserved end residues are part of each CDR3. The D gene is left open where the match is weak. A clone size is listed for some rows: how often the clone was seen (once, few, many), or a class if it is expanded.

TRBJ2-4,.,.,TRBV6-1,CASSDLIGGENIQYF,TGTGCCAGCAGTGACCTTATTGGCGGAGAAAACATTCAGTACTTC
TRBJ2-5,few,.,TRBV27,CASSFLRGGSQETQYF,TGTGCCAGCAGTTTTCTGAGGGGGGGGTCCCAAGAGACCCAGTACTTC
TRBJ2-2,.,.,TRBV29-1,CSVEDRSSTGELFF,TGCAGCGTTGAAGATAGAAGTTCCACCGGGGAGCTGTTTTTT
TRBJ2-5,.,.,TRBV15,CATSSLTGYSGETQYF,TGTGCCACCAGCAGCCTCACAGGGTACTCAGGCGAGACCCAGTACTTC
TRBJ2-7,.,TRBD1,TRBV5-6,CASSLFFQGAIYEQYF,TGTGCCAGCAGCTTGTTTTTCCAGGGGGCGATCTACGAGCAGTACTTC
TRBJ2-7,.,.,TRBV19,CASSIEVVSTFYEQYF,TGTGCCAGTAGTATCGAGGTCGTCAGTACCTTCTACGAGCAGTACTTC
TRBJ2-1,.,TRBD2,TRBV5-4,CASSLTGGRDEQFF,TGTGCCAGCAGCTTAACGGGAGGGCGGGATGAGCAGTTCTTC
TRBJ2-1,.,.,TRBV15,CATSRTVSSSYNEQFF,TGTGCCACCTCTAGGACAGTCTCAAGCTCCTACAATGAGCAGTTCTTC
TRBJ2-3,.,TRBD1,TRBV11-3,CASSLGAGTGEDTQYF,TGTGCCAGCAGCTTAGGAGCCGGGACAGGGGAGGATACGCAGTATTTT
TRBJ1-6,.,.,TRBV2,CASSLNRATYNSPLHF,TGTGCCAGCAGCCTCAACAGGGCCACCTATAATTCACCCCTCCACTTT
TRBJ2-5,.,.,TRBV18,CASSLLADQETQYF,TGTGCCAGCTCACTCCTAGCTGACCAAGAGACCCAGTACTTC
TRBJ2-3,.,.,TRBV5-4,CASSLWQGEADTQYF,TGTGCCAGCAGCTTGTGGCAGGGGGAGGCAGATACGCAGTATTTT
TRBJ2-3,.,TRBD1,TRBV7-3,CASSQQTGPTQYF,TGTGCCAGCAGCCAACAGACAGGGCCTACGCAGTATTTT
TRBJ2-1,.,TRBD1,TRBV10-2,CASISRGPNEQFF,TGCGCCAGCATCAGCAGGGGGCCCAATGAGCAGTTCTTC
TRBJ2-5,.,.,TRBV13,CASSPTRGRELPEETQYF,TGTGCCAGCAGCCCGACACGGGGGCGGGAGTTGCCGGAAGAGACCCAGTACTTC
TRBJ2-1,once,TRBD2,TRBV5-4,CASSLAVAGANEQFF,TGTGCCAGCAGCTTGGCGGTAGCGGGGGCCAATGAGCAGTTCTTC
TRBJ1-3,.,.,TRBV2,CASSLSGGNTIYF,TGTGCCAGCAGTCTAAGCGGGGGAAACACCATATATTTT
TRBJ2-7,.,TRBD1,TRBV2,CASKGYRGAYEQYF,TGTGCCAGCAAGGGGTACAGGGGCGCCTACGAGCAGTACTTC
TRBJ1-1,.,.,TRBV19,CASKAGATEAFF,TGTGCCAGTAAGGCGGGGGCCACTGAAGCTTTCTTT
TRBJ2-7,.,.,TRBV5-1,CASSLGSAYEQYF,TGCGCCAGCAGCTTGGGCAGCGCTTACGAGCAGTACTTC
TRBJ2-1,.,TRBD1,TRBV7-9,CASSFEGQTYEQFF,TGTGCCAGCAGCTTTGAGGGACAGACCTATGAGCAGTTCTTC
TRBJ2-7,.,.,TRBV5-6,CASSQQVNYEQYF,TGTGCCAGCAGCCAACAGGTCAACTACGAGCAGTACTTC
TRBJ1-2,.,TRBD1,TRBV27,CASSPGGQNYGYTF,TGTGCCAGCAGTCCCGGGGGACAGAACTATGGCTACACCTTC
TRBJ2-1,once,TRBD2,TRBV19,CASSTVAGAIETFF,TGTGCCAGTAGTACCGTGGCGGGAGCAATAGAGACGTTCTTC
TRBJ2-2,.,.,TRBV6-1,CASRTTAGGELFF,TGTGCCAGTCGAACGACAGCGGGCGGGGAGCTGTTTTTT
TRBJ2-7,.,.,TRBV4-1,CASSQDGLIGRGREQYF,TGCGCCAGCAGCCAAGATGGGCTTATCGGGAGGGGGCGCGAGCAGTACTTC
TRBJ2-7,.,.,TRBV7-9,CASSLGTHLIYEQYF,TGTGCCAGCAGCTTAGGAACTCATCTAATCTACGAGCAGTACTTC
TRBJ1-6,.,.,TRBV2,CASTYLPRNSPLHF,TGTGCCAGCACCTACCTGCCAAGAAATTCACCCCTCCACTTT
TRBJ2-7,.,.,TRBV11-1,CASSLLSYEQYF,TGTGCCAGCAGCTTACTCAGCTACGAGCAGTACTTC
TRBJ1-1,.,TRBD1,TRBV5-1,CASRADRGTEAFF,TGCGCCAGTAGAGCCGACAGGGGCACTGAAGCTTTCTTT
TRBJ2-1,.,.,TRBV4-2,CASRLNNEQFF,TGTGCCAGCAGACTTAACAATGAGCAGTTCTTC
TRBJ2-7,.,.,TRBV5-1,CASSWGDYSYEQYF,TGCGCCAGCAGCTGGGGAGATTATTCCTACGAGCAGTACTTC
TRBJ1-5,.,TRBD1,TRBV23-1,CASSQSSLKGQELNQPQHF,TGCGCCAGCAGTCAATCAAGTCTTAAGGGACAGGAGTTAAATCAGCCCCAGCATTTT
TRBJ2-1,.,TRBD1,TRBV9,CASSPHPQGVTVNEQFF,TGTGCCAGCAGCCCCCACCCCCAGGGGGTAACAGTGAATGAGCAGTTCTTC
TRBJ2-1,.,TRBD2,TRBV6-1,CASAWRGGSSEQFF,TGTGCCAGCGCCTGGAGGGGCGGGAGTAGCGAGCAGTTCTTC
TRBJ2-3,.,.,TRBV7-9,CASSPNAGVRPNTQYF,TGTGCCAGCAGCCCAAACGCAGGGGTTCGGCCAAATACGCAGTATTTT
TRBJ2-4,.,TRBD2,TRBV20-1,CSAAREEDQYF,TGCAGTGCTGCCCGGGAGGAAGATCAGTACTTC
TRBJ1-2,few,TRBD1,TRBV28,CASRSTGDYGYTF,TGTGCCAGCAGGTCGACAGGGGACTATGGCTACACCTTC
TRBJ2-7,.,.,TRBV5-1,CASSPPGTSNLVYEQYF,TGCGCCAGCAGCCCCCCCGGGACATCTAACTTGGTCTACGAGCAGTACTTC
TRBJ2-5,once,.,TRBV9,CASSVAGETQYF,TGTGCCAGCAGCGTAGCGGGAGAGACCCAGTACTTC
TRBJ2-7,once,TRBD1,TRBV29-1,CSVGRTGGEQYF,TGCAGCGTTGGTCGGACAGGGGGCGAGCAGTACTTC
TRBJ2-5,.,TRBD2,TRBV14,CASSQGTSGRQETQYF,TGTGCCAGCAGCCAAGGGACTAGCGGACGCCAAGAGACCCAGTACTTC